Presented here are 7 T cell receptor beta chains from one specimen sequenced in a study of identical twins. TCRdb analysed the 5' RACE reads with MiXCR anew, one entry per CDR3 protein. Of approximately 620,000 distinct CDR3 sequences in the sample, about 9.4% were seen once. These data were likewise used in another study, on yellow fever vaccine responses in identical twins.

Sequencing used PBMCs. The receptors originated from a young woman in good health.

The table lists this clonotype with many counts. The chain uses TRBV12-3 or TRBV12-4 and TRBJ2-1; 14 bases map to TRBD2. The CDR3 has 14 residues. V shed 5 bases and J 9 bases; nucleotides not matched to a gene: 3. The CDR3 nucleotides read TGTGCCAGCAGTCGACTAGCGGGAGGGGGTGAGCAGTTCTTC. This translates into CASSRLAGGGEQFF.

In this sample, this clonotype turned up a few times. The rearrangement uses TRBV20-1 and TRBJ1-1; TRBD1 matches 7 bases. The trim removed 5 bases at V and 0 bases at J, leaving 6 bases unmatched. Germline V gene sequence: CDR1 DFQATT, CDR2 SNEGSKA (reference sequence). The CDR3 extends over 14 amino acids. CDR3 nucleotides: TGCAGTGCTTGCCGGGACAGATTGAACACTGAAGCTTTCTTT. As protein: CSACRDRLNTEAFF.

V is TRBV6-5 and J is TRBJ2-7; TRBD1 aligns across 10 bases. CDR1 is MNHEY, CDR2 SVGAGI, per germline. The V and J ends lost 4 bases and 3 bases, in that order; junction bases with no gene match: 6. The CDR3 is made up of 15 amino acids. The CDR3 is CASSFPDRGVYEQYF. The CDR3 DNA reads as TGTGCCAGCAGTTTCCCGGACAGGGGGGTCTACGAGCAGTACTTC.

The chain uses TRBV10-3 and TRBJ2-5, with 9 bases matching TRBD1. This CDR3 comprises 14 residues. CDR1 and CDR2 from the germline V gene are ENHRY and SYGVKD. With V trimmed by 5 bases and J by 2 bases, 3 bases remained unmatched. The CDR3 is CAISYRGPQETQYF. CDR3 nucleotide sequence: TGTGCCATCAGTTACAGGGGGCCTCAAGAGACCCAGTACTTC.

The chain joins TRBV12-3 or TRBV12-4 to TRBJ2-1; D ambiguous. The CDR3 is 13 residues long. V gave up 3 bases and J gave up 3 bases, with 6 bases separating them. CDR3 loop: CASSFVGYNEQFF. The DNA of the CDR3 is TGTGCCAGCAGTTTTGTAGGCTACAATGAGCAGTTCTTC.

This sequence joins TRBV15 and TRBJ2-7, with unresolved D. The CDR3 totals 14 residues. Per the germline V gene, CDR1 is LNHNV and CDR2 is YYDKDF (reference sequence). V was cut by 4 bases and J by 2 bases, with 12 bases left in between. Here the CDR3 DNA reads TGTGCCACCAGCACCGACGGCACCACCTACGAGCAGTACTTC. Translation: CATSTDGTTYEQYF.

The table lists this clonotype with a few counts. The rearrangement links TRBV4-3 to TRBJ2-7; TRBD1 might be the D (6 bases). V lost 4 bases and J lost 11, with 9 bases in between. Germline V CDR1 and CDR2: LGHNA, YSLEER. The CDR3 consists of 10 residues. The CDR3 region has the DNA TGCGCCAGCAGCCGGCCAGGGGAGTACTTC. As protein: CASSRPGEYF.